This T cell receptor beta chain was captured by sequencing in a study of blood T cell repertoires in COVID-19. Study in general: Material from acute and convalescent COVID-19 was sourced from the United States, Italy and Spain.

Only in-frame clones appear in the TCRdb table, and some are missing; sequencing was by immunoSEQ multiplex PCR. The table has about 280,000 clones, about 88% seen once. A Seattle source enrolled patients during active infection and followed them longitudinally. In germline, CDR1 is KGHSH, CDR2 LQKENI. The CDR3 sequence is 14 residues long. V lost 3 bases and J lost 7, with 16 bases in between. The TCR comes from a woman aged 30 to 39 with COVID-19, enrolled during active disease. The rearrangement links TRBV18 to TRBJ2-7, with a weak D call TRBD1 (7 bases). The sequenced sample was peripheral blood. The CDR3 sequence: CASSPFRDSGEQYF. The CDR3 nucleotides read TGTGCCAGCTCACCCTTTAGGGACAGCGGGGAGCAGTACTTC.